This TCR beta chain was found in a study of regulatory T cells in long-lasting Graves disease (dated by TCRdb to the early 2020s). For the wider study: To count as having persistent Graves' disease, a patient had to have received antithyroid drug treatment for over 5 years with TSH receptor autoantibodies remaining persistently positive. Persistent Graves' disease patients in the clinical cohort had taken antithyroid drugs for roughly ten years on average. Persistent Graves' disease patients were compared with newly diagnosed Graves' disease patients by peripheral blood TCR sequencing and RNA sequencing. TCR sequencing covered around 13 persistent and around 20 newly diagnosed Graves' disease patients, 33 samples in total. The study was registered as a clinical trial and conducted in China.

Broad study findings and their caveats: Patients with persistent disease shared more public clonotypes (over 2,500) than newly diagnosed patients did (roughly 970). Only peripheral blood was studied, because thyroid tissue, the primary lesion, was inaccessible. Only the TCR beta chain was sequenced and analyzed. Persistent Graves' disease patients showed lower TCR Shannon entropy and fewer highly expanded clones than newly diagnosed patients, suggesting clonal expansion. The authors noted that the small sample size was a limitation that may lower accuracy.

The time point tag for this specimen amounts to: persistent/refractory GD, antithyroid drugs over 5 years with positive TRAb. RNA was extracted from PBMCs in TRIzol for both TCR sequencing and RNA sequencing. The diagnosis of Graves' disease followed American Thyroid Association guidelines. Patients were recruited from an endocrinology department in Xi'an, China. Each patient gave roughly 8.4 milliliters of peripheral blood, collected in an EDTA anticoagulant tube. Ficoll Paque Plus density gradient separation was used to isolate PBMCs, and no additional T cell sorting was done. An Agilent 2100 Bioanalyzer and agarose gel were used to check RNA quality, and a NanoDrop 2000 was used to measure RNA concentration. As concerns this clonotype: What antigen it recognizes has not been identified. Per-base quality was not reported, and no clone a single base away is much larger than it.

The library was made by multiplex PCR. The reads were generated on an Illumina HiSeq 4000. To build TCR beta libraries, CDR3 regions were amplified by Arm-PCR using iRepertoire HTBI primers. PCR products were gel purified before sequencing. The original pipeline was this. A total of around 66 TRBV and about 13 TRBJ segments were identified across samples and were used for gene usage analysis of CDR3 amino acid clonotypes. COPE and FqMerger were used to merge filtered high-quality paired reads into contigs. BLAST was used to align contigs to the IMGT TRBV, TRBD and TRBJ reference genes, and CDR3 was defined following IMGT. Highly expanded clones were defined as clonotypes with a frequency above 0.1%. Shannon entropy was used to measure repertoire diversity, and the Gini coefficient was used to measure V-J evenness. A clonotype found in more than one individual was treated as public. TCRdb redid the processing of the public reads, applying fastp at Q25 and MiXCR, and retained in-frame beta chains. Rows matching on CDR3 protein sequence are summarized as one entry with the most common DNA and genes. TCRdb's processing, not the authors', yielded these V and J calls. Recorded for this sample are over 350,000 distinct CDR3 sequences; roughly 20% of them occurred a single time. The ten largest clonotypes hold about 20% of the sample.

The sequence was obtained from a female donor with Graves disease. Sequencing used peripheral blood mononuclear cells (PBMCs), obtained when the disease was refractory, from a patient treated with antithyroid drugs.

The CDR3 reads as follows: CASSGRALAGVDEQFF. The DNA sequence is given as TGTGCCAGCAGCGGAAGGGCGCTAGCGGGAGTAGATGAGCAGTTCTTC. The chain is assembled from TRBV11-3 and TRBJ2-1; a stretch of 10 junction bases matches TRBD2. The germline V gene sets CDR1 to SGHNT and CDR2 to YENEEA. After removal of 5 bases from V and 8 bases from J, the junction retains 12 bases not matched to a gene. From the cysteine through the phenylalanine, the CDR3 covers 16 amino acids. The retained sequence is limited to the CDR3, 48 bases, with the frame set at the first base.